The 15 T cell receptor beta chains below come from one sample, sequenced in a study of T cell responses to AZD1222 COVID-19 vaccine. Data came from immunoSEQ multiplex PCR; TCRdb stores just in-frame clones and leaves some out. This table holds roughly 100,000 clones, over 75% found once. Material: peripheral blood, obtained on day 0 of AZD1222 vaccination. The receptor set was obtained from an adult in good health.

The chain links TRBV29-1 to TRBJ1-3; D unclear. V lost 4 bases to trimming and J lost 0 bases, with 10 bases between them. Looked up from germline, CDR1 is SQVTM and CDR2 is ANQGSEA. The CDR3 sequence is 14 residues long. The CDR3 coding sequence is TGCAGCGTTGTAGACACCCTCTCTGGAAACACCATATATTTT. Protein: CSVVDTLSGNTIYF.

In its sample, this clone was seen once. For the CDR3, the DNA is TGTGCCAGCAGCTCGACAGTAAATAGCAATCAGCCCCAGCATTTT. Translating gives CASSSTVNSNQPQHF. The chain carries TRBV7-2 and TRBJ1-5, with D possibly matching TRBD1 (5 bases). CDR1 and CDR2 (germline): SGHTA, FQGNSA. The germline V and J ends were trimmed by 4 bases and 0 bases, with 10 bases remaining between them. The CDR3 sequence is 15 residues long.

The chain carries TRBV29-1 and TRBJ1-2, with 10 bases that match TRBD1. Germline trimming cut 8 bases from V and 7 bases from J; bases unmatched to any gene: 10. This CDR3 spans 13 amino acids. Per germline, CDR1 SQVTM and CDR2 ANQGSEA. This chain's CDR3 is CSLRTGGVAGYTF. CDR3 coding DNA: TGCAGCCTGAGGACAGGGGGTGTTGCTGGCTACACCTTC.

This clone was detected only once. This sequence joins TRBV20-1 and TRBJ1-3; a weak D match, TRBD1 (5 bases). Looked up from germline, CDR1 is DFQATT and CDR2 is SNEGSKA (reference sequence). Deletions cut 3 bases from V and 7 bases from J, with 13 bases between. This CDR3 region has 13 residues. The CDR3 spells CSASRQPTNTIYF. Here the CDR3 DNA reads TGCAGTGCTAGTCGACAGCCGACCAACACCATATATTTT.

This rearrangement joins TRBV5-1 to TRBJ1-1; tentatively, D is TRBD1 (5 bases). The CDR3 loop spans 15 amino acids. Germline CDR1 is SGHRS and CDR2 is YFSETQ. The V end was cut by 1 base, the J end by 1 base, with 11 bases between. CDR3 sequence reads: CASSLSGAPNTEAFF. The CDR3 coding sequence is TGCGCCAGCAGCTTGTCCGGGGCACCGAACACTGAAGCTTTCTTT.

This clone was counted a single time. This chain connects TRBV5-4 to TRBJ1-2; TRBD1 aligns across 7 bases. The CDR3 is 16 residues long. V lost 4 bases and J lost 0; bases outside the gene matches: 9. Germline values: CDR1 SGHNT, CDR2 YYREEE (reference sequence). This CDR3 is CASSPRDGTANYGYTF. The CDR3 region has the DNA TGTGCCAGCAGCCCTCGGGACGGGACAGCTAACTATGGCTACACCTTC.

The genes are TRBV19 and TRBJ2-2; tentatively, D is TRBD1 or TRBD2 (6 bases each). The V gene's germline CDR1 is LNHDA and CDR2 SQIVND (reference sequence). Trimming cost V 5 bases and J 4 bases, with 14 bases left between them. This CDR3 has 15 amino acids. Here the CDR3 reads CASSFGGPGTGELFF. CDR3 nucleotides: TGTGCCAGTAGTTTTGGGGGGCCGGGCACCGGGGAGCTGTTTTTT.

This sequence joins TRBV5-1 and TRBJ2-7; tentatively, D is TRBD1 or TRBD2 (5 bases each). Germline lookup yields CDR1 SGHRS and CDR2 YFSETQ. With 0 bases removed from V and 2 bases from J, the gap between germline ends came to 12 bases. The CDR3 contains 15 residues. The CDR3 DNA reads as TGCGCCAGCAGCTTGGACGGGACCACAACCTACGAGCAGTACTTC. It yields the protein CASSLDGTTTYEQYF.

V gene TRBV27 combines with J gene TRBJ1-2; D may be TRBD1 (6 bases). Looked up from germline, CDR1 is MNHEY and CDR2 is SMNVEV (reference sequence). V was shortened by 4 bases and J by 3 bases, with 27 bases between the two germline ends. This CDR3 contains 19 residues. Written as DNA, the CDR3 is TGTGCCAGCAGTTCCAGCCCGTCTTTCGACAGGCCGATGGACTATGGCTACACCTTC. Translation gives CASSSSPSFDRPMDYGYTF.

This clone occurred once. The J gene is TRBJ1-1, the V gene TRBV2, with a possible D match to TRBD1 (6 bases). Per germline, CDR1 SNHLY and CDR2 FYNNEI. V was clipped by 5 bases and J by 0 bases, with 10 bases between them. The CDR3 length is 14 residues. The CDR3 DNA sequence: TGTGCCAGCAGTCTACAGGGCCTGAACACTGAAGCTTTCTTT. Translated: CASSLQGLNTEAFF.

The gene calls are TRBV20-1 and TRBJ2-5, with D tentatively TRBD1 (7 bases). CDR1 is DFQATT and CDR2 is SNEGSKA in the germline V gene (reference sequence). This CDR3 region has 11 residues. In DNA, the CDR3 is TGCAGCGGAGGGGGCGCAGAGACCCAGTACTTC. This gives the protein CSGGGAETQYF.

The J gene is TRBJ1-6, the V gene TRBV30; D remains unclear. The CDR3 runs to 12 residues. Looked up from germline, CDR1 is GTSNPN and CDR2 is SVGIG (reference sequence). The V and J ends lost 3 bases and 7 bases respectively, with 7 bases between them. For the CDR3, the DNA is TGTGCCTGGAGCCAGGTGAATTCACCCCTCCACTTT. It encodes CAWSQVNSPLHF. The complete variable domain, with remaining parts taken from reference TRBV30 and TRBJ1-6, reads SQTIHQWPATLVQPVGSPLSLECTVEGTSNPNLYWYRQAAGRGLQLLFYSVGIGQISSEVPQNLSASRPQDRQFILSSKKLLLSDSGFYLCAWSQVNSPLHFGNGTRLTVT.

The chain carries TRBV2 and TRBJ1-2; possible D gene TRBD1, 6 bases. This CDR3 comprises 16 residues. V lost 11 bases and J 7 bases, leaving 29 bases between the germline ends. From germline, CDR1 is SNHLY and CDR2 FYNNEI. The CDR3 reads CAGSRGHQRVVGGYTF. The CDR3 DNA reads TGTGCCGGCTCCCGGGGACACCAGCGAGTGGTTGGTGGCTACACCTTC.

The chain uses TRBV7-9 and TRBJ1-2, with no clear D. The CDR3 extends over 16 amino acids. CDR1 is SEHNR and CDR2 is FQNEAQ in the germline V gene (reference sequence). Trimming left V 4 bases short and J 6 bases short, with 21 bases between. CDR3 nucleotides: TGTGCCAGCAGCTCCCGAAACCGGGTCCCAGGCGATGGCTACACCTTC. This sequence encodes CASSSRNRVPGDGYTF. Combining the CDR3 with reference TRBV7-9 and TRBJ1-2 gives the whole variable domain DTGVSQNPRHKITKRGQNVTFRCDPISEHNRLYWYRQTLGQGPEFLTYFQNEAQLEKSRLLSDRFSAERPKGSFSTLEIQRTEQGDSAMYLCASSSRNRVPGDGYTFGSGTRLTVV.

The chain couples TRBV27 to TRBJ1-1; 11 nucleotides match TRBD1. The CDR3 is 15 residues long. Germline V gene lookup returns CDR1 MNHEY and CDR2 SMNVEV (reference sequence). With V trimmed by 4 bases and J by 5 bases, 6 bases remained unmatched. The CDR3 loop reads CASSYGQGALTEAFF. DNA for the CDR3: TGTGCCAGCAGTTATGGACAGGGGGCGTTGACTGAAGCTTTCTTT.